Listed below are T cell receptor beta chains from one sample, sequenced in a study of read filtering for tumor transcriptome and immune sequencing. TCRdb reanalysed the reads using MiXCR and keeps one entry per CDR3 protein. Of some 130,000 distinct CDR3 sequences listed, 10% to 15% are singletons. Sequencing was done on a sample of a population of CD138-negative cells sorted from bone marrow. All receptors derive from a donor at least 40 years old with multiple myeloma. Both conserved end residues are part of each CDR3. The order of the fields is CDR3 DNA, CDR3 protein, V gene, J gene, D gene, clone size. D genes are given only for firm matches. For some rows the clone size is stated as once, few or many, or as a class when expanded; others skip it.

cdr3_nt: TGCAGTGCTAGAGCCCGGACAGGGGGCTCTGGGGCCAACGTCCTGACTTTC
cdr3_aa: CSARARTGGSGANVLTF
v_call: TRBV20-1
j_call: TRBJ2-6
d_call: TRBD1
clone_size: many

cdr3_nt: TGTGCCAGCAGCCTACGAGGACTAGCGGGGAACACCGGGGAGCTGTTTTTT
cdr3_aa: CASSLRGLAGNTGELFF
v_call: TRBV7-2
j_call: TRBJ2-2
d_call: TRBD2
clone_size: many

cdr3_nt: TGTGCCAGCAGCTTTCCCCCAGCGGGTAGCCCGTTCTTC
cdr3_aa: CASSFPPAGSPFF
v_call: TRBV6-5
j_call: TRBJ2-1
d_call: .
clone_size: many

cdr3_nt: TGCGCCAGCGCTTTGAGCCTTCGGAACACCGGGGAGCTGTTTTTT
cdr3_aa: CASALSLRNTGELFF
v_call: TRBV5-1
j_call: TRBJ2-2
d_call: .
clone_size: many

cdr3_nt: TGCGCCAGCAGCTTAGCGGGAGAGAGCACCTACGAGCAGTACTTC
cdr3_aa: CASSLAGESTYEQYF
v_call: TRBV5-1
j_call: TRBJ2-7
d_call: TRBD2
clone_size: many

cdr3_nt: TGTGCCAGCAGCCGGGGGGGGAACACTCCTAACACTGAAGCTTTCTTT
cdr3_aa: CASSRGGNTPNTEAFF
v_call: TRBV5-4
j_call: TRBJ1-1
d_call: .
clone_size: many

cdr3_nt: TGTGCCAGCAGCCTAGGCGTCAGAAACAATGAGCAGTTCTTC
cdr3_aa: CASSLGVRNNEQFF
v_call: TRBV7-2
j_call: TRBJ2-1
d_call: .
clone_size: many

cdr3_nt: TGTGCCAGCAGCTTGGACGGGGGGCTCACCGGGGAGCTGTTTTTT
cdr3_aa: CASSLDGGLTGELFF
v_call: TRBV5-4
j_call: TRBJ2-2
d_call: .
clone_size: .

cdr3_nt: TGCGCCAGCAGCCATGATGGGATGGCGAATGAGCAGTTCTTC
cdr3_aa: CASSHDGMANEQFF
v_call: TRBV4-1
j_call: TRBJ2-1
d_call: .
clone_size: many

cdr3_nt: TGTGCCAGCAGCCCCCTGGGGGGTACTGGGTCGCAGTATTTT
cdr3_aa: CASSPLGGTGSQYF
v_call: TRBV7-6
j_call: TRBJ2-3
d_call: .
clone_size: many

cdr3_nt: TGTGCCTGGAGTGTACTATCGGGCTACGAGCAGTACTTC
cdr3_aa: CAWSVLSGYEQYF
v_call: TRBV30
j_call: TRBJ2-7
d_call: .
clone_size: many

cdr3_nt: TGCAGTGCTAATGTGGGAGGGGCCACAGATACGCAGTATTTT
cdr3_aa: CSANVGGATDTQYF
v_call: TRBV20-1
j_call: TRBJ2-3
d_call: TRBD2
clone_size: few

cdr3_nt: TGTGCCAGCAAGGACAGTCCCTATGGCTACACCTTC
cdr3_aa: CASKDSPYGYTF
v_call: TRBV6-5
j_call: TRBJ1-2
d_call: .
clone_size: many

cdr3_nt: TGTGCCACCAGTGATGGCCTGCCAGGGATCTTCGGGTGGGACACTGAAGCTTTCTTT
cdr3_aa: CATSDGLPGIFGWDTEAFF
v_call: TRBV24-1
j_call: TRBJ1-1
d_call: .
clone_size: .

cdr3_nt: TGTGCCAGCAGCCGCCACGGACAGGGTGGCTATGGCTACACCTTC
cdr3_aa: CASSRHGQGGYGYTF
v_call: TRBV7-3
j_call: TRBJ1-2
d_call: TRBD1
clone_size: many

cdr3_nt: TGTGCCAGTAATATCGGGGTAGGTCAGCCCCAGCATTTT
cdr3_aa: CASNIGVGQPQHF
v_call: TRBV19
j_call: TRBJ1-5
d_call: .
clone_size: .

cdr3_nt: TGCGCCAGCAGGGAGGAGGCCGCCCGAGGGGCCAACGTCCTGACTTTC
cdr3_aa: CASREEAARGANVLTF
v_call: TRBV4-1
j_call: TRBJ2-6
d_call: .
clone_size: many

cdr3_nt: TGCGCCAGCAGCGGGACAGGGCGGGCTAATGAAAAACTGTTTTTT
cdr3_aa: CASSGTGRANEKLFF
v_call: TRBV5-1
j_call: TRBJ1-4
d_call: TRBD1
clone_size: many

cdr3_nt: TGTGCCACTAAATCGGGCCCTTTAACAGATACGCAGTATTTT
cdr3_aa: CATKSGPLTDTQYF
v_call: TRBV6-2/TRBV6-3
j_call: TRBJ2-3
d_call: .
clone_size: many

cdr3_nt: TGTGCCAGCAGCTCCTTGGCTAGCGGGGGGGCAGAGACCCAGTACTTC
cdr3_aa: CASSSLASGGAETQYF
v_call: TRBV7-2
j_call: TRBJ2-5
d_call: TRBD2
clone_size: .

cdr3_nt: TGTGCCAGCAGTTTAGGGCACAGGGAAAATGAGCAGTTCTTC
cdr3_aa: CASSLGHRENEQFF
v_call: TRBV12-3/TRBV12-4
j_call: TRBJ2-1
d_call: .
clone_size: many

cdr3_nt: TGTGCCAGCAGCTCCGGGCTAGGAGGCGAGCAGTACTTC
cdr3_aa: CASSSGLGGEQYF
v_call: TRBV11-2
j_call: TRBJ2-7
d_call: .
clone_size: many

cdr3_nt: TGTGCCAGCAGCTCCGGGACTAGCGGACAATACAATGAGCAGTTCTTC
cdr3_aa: CASSSGTSGQYNEQFF
v_call: TRBV5-4
j_call: TRBJ2-1
d_call: TRBD2
clone_size: many

cdr3_nt: TGTGCCAGTAGCTCGGGTCTCCAGGGGTACAATGAGCAGTTCTTC
cdr3_aa: CASSSGLQGYNEQFF
v_call: TRBV19
j_call: TRBJ2-1
d_call: .
clone_size: many

cdr3_nt: TGTGCCTGGAGTGGCGGCCCCTACAATGAGCAGTTCTTC
cdr3_aa: CAWSGGPYNEQFF
v_call: TRBV30
j_call: TRBJ2-1
d_call: .
clone_size: few

cdr3_nt: TGTGCCAGCAGTTTTCCGAGAGGGATGAACACTGAAGCTTTCTTT
cdr3_aa: CASSFPRGMNTEAFF
v_call: TRBV28
j_call: TRBJ1-1
d_call: .
clone_size: many

cdr3_nt: TGTGCCAGCAGTTCGCAGGGGGGAGAGACCCAGTACTTC
cdr3_aa: CASSSQGGETQYF
v_call: TRBV28
j_call: TRBJ2-5
d_call: .
clone_size: many